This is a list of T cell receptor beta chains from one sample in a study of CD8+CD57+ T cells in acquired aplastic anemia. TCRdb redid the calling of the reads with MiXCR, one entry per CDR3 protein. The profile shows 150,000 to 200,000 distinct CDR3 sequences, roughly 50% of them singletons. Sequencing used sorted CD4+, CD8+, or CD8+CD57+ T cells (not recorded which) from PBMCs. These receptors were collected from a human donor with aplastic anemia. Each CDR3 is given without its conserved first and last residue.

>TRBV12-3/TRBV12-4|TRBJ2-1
ASSLGTGSNEQF
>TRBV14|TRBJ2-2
ASSQEGVNTGELF
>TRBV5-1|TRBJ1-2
ASSSGRDGYT
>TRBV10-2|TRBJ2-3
ASSTGDTQY
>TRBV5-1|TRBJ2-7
ASSAIGGRSSYEQY
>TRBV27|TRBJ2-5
ASSLAPGLQGTQY
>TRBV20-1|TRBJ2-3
SAEGTGVDTQY
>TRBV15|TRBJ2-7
ATSIGVNLISYEQY
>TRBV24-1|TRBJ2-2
ATSDLGTGDTGELF
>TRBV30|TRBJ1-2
AWSVGSPYGYT
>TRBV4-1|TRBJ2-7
ASSLGPSGGDEQY
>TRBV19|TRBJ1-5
ASRNTGGVNQPQH
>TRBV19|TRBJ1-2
ASSIVESGYT
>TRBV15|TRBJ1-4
ATSRETGLNEKLF
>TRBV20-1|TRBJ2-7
SARSPSGSSYEQY
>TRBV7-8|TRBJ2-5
ASSLSGRETQY
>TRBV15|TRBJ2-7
ATSRGLANEQY
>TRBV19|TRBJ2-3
ASTGLTDTQY
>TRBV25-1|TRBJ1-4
ASIGTGDPTNEKLF
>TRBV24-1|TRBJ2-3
ATSRTSAGTDTQY
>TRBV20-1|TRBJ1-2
SASQGAPRNGYT
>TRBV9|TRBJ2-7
ASSGSWGTYEQY
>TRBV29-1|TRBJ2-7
SVEGTGQNYEQY
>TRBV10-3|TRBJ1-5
AISGVGNSNQPQH
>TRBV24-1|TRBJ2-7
ATSDVAAREQY
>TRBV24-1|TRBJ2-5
ATSDFPSETQY
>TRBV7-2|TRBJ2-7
ASSQTWEQY
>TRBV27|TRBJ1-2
ASSLSPMGRGHPSTYGYT
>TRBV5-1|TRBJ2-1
ASTLYGSSVNNEQF
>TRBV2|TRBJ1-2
ASSQDRASRDGYT
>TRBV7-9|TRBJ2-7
ASSLSGTGTYEQY
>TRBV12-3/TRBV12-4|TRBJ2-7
ASSFFLSYEQY
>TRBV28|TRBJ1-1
ASSLLGGGMNTEAF
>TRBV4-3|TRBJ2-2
ASSQDRWLVDSTGELF
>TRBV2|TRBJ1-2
ASSAILTGEYGYT
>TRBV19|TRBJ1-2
ASNVQGAYGYT
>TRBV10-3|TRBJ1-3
AISDTAGRYRDTIY
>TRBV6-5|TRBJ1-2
ASSYSREDRPGYT
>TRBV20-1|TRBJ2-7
SARPLYEQY
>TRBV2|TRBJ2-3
ATYRGRITDTQY
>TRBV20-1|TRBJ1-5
SAITRSRNQPQH